This TCR beta chain was retrieved from a study of shared clonotypes between healthy human individuals. Between the trimmed V and J ends, which lost 4 bases and 7 bases, there was a span of 8 bases. The CDR3 has 12 amino acids. The germline CDR1 and CDR2 sequences are MNHNS and SASEGT. Methods used by the authors: In the immunoSEQ data, sequences were junction-only and lacked quality scores, so filtering differed. The repertoire was sequenced with immunoSEQ multiplex PCR; TCRdb's copy has only in-frame clones and lacks some. The D gene and trimming were derived from the DNA, and the V and J assignments and clone size from that table. In the table there are 2.5 million or so clones, roughly nine tenths of which are singletons.

The sequence was collected from a man younger than 35 in good health. Input material: naive CD4+ T cells sorted from blood. Described subset: CD45RA+ positively selected. The rearrangement links TRBV6-1 to TRBJ1-3; D gene unclear. The CDR3 protein is CASSGSPNTIYF. DNA for the CDR3: TGTGCCAGCAGTGGATCGCCGAACACCATATATTTT.